This T cell receptor beta chain is drawn from a study of shared clonotypes between healthy human individuals. Broader study findings: Generally, estimated richness proved larger in naive subsets than it did in memory subsets. Even with large depth, rarefaction showed that sorted-subset sequencing was incomplete.

From germline, CDR1 is SGHRS and CDR2 YFSETQ. The V end was cut by 0 bases, the J end by 2 bases, with 6 bases between. The CDR3 length is 13 residues. Points on this clone: Its antigen remains unknown. This specimen includes other DNA sequences encoding the same CDR3.

The study enrolled healthy HIV-negative adults without recent acute infections or vaccinations as donors. For every subset, genomic DNA was evenly distributed across several immunoSEQ plates. TCRdb's copy holds only in-frame clones and misses some; the assay was immunoSEQ multiplex PCR. The table lists nearly 1,000,000 clones, approximately 80% of them singletons. The chain recombines TRBV5-1 with TRBJ2-7; D uncertain. This TCR was sampled from a young man in good health. Sequenced material: memory CD4+ T cells sorted from blood. Subset denoted: CD45RA-negative fraction. The chain's CDR3 is CASSLGGTYEQYF. The CDR3 bases are TGCGCCAGCAGCTTGGGCGGCACCTACGAGCAGTACTTC.